This TCR beta chain originates from a study of blood T cell repertoires in COVID-19. The protocol was immunoSEQ multiplex PCR, while the TCRdb copy is restricted to in-frame clones and leaves out a portion. The table has a few hundred thousand clones, 85% seen once; the top ten hold approximately 3.7%. A word on this clone: The same CDR3 can be traced to other DNA sequences in this sample.

The length of the CDR3 is 13 residues. V gave up 4 bases and J gave up 4 bases; unmatched junction bases: 4. Germline CDR1 SGHRS, CDR2 YFSETQ. The chain uses TRBV5-1 and TRBJ1-2, with 7 bases aligning to TRBD1. The sequenced sample consisted of peripheral blood. The source is a woman younger than 30 with acute or convalescent COVID-19. As DNA, the CDR3 is TGCGCCAGCAGCCCGGGACAGCCCTATGGCTACACCTTC. This codes for CASSPGQPYGYTF.